A selection of T cell receptor beta chains follows, all from one sample in a study of T cell responses to AZD1222 COVID-19 vaccine. Clones were sequenced by immunoSEQ multiplex PCR, and TCRdb holds only the in-frame ones, with some missing. Of 95,000 to 150,000 clones detected, 70% to 90% appear once; the ten largest clones hold about 7.8%. Sequencing was performed on peripheral blood, taken on day 0 of AZD1222 vaccination. The receptors shown here come from an adult in good health. CDR3s leave out the opening cysteine and the closing phenylalanine or tryptophan.

j_call: TRBJ2-7
v_call: TRBV7-9
cdr3_aa: ASSTGLAGGYEQY

j_call: TRBJ1-5
v_call: TRBV4-2
cdr3_aa: ASSQASQGNQPQH

j_call: TRBJ1-2
v_call: TRBV27
cdr3_aa: ASSLLPGQGRNYGYT

j_call: TRBJ2-5
v_call: TRBV4-1
cdr3_aa: ASTIGPGGY

j_call: TRBJ2-7
v_call: TRBV4-2
cdr3_aa: ASSQDRTSGGSYEQY

j_call: TRBJ1-1
v_call: TRBV10-2
cdr3_aa: ASSGQGRMNTEAF

j_call: TRBJ1-1
v_call: TRBV5-1
cdr3_aa: ASSLADRDHEAF

j_call: TRBJ1-1
v_call: TRBV11-2
cdr3_aa: ASSFQQGAGSTEAF

j_call: TRBJ2-5
v_call: TRBV3-1/TRBV3-2
cdr3_aa: ASSPYISVRETQY

j_call: TRBJ2-4
v_call: TRBV2
cdr3_aa: ASSTDPLAKNIQY

j_call: TRBJ2-1
v_call: TRBV11-2
cdr3_aa: ASSSGQWSEQF

j_call: TRBJ2-1
v_call: TRBV6-2/TRBV6-3
cdr3_aa: ASSYSLDRVLYNEQF

j_call: TRBJ2-3
v_call: TRBV7-2
cdr3_aa: ASSWKGGSTDTQY

j_call: TRBJ1-2
v_call: TRBV4-3
cdr3_aa: ASSQDRGVGYGYT

j_call: TRBJ1-1
v_call: TRBV4-1
cdr3_aa: ASSASTGVRAF

j_call: TRBJ2-3
v_call: TRBV28
cdr3_aa: ASRQGATDTQY

j_call: TRBJ2-1
v_call: TRBV28
cdr3_aa: ASSLPTGYNEQF

j_call: TRBJ1-4
v_call: TRBV18
cdr3_aa: ASSPSPPGVAEKLF

j_call: TRBJ2-7
v_call: TRBV4-2
cdr3_aa: ASSQDRSTGTVAYEQY

j_call: TRBJ2-7
v_call: TRBV19
cdr3_aa: ASSIAALGAYEQY

j_call: TRBJ1-2
v_call: TRBV27
cdr3_aa: ASSFSDRDGGYT

j_call: TRBJ2-3
v_call: TRBV19
cdr3_aa: ASSIGMVADTQY

j_call: TRBJ1-2
v_call: TRBV9
cdr3_aa: ASSTRWGSGYT

j_call: TRBJ2-7
v_call: TRBV3-1/TRBV3-2
cdr3_aa: ASSQGPTYEQY

j_call: TRBJ1-4
v_call: TRBV15
cdr3_aa: ATSRVVGAGRHSTNEKLF

j_call: TRBJ1-5
v_call: TRBV3-1/TRBV3-2
cdr3_aa: ASSQDGRQPQH

j_call: TRBJ1-3
v_call: TRBV18
cdr3_aa: ASSQMGLQSNTIY

j_call: TRBJ1-5
v_call: TRBV5-5
cdr3_aa: ASSSSPGRNQPQH

j_call: TRBJ2-7
v_call: TRBV7-9
cdr3_aa: ASSALTGFPGEQY

j_call: TRBJ1-4
v_call: TRBV10-2
cdr3_aa: ASTQGIPNEKLF

j_call: TRBJ2-1
v_call: TRBV29-1
cdr3_aa: SVVGLAGVNYNEQF

j_call: TRBJ2-7
v_call: TRBV27
cdr3_aa: ASMGGASYEQY

j_call: TRBJ2-1
v_call: TRBV11-2
cdr3_aa: ASSPTILAGNEQF

j_call: TRBJ1-2
v_call: TRBV28
cdr3_aa: ASSLVPGPQNT

j_call: TRBJ1-1
v_call: TRBV5-1
cdr3_aa: ASSLGQGKVTEAF

j_call: TRBJ2-7
v_call: TRBV30
cdr3_aa: AWTTGRVEQY

j_call: TRBJ2-1
v_call: TRBV10-2
cdr3_aa: ASSGTSGRAVNNEQF

j_call: TRBJ2-3
v_call: TRBV5-6
cdr3_aa: ASSFDPGIRTAQY

j_call: TRBJ2-5
v_call: TRBV11-3
cdr3_aa: ASSLYTEETQY

j_call: TRBJ2-7
v_call: TRBV10-2
cdr3_aa: ASRPPYGSYEQY

j_call: TRBJ2-7
v_call: TRBV28
cdr3_aa: ASRGAGGLLEQY